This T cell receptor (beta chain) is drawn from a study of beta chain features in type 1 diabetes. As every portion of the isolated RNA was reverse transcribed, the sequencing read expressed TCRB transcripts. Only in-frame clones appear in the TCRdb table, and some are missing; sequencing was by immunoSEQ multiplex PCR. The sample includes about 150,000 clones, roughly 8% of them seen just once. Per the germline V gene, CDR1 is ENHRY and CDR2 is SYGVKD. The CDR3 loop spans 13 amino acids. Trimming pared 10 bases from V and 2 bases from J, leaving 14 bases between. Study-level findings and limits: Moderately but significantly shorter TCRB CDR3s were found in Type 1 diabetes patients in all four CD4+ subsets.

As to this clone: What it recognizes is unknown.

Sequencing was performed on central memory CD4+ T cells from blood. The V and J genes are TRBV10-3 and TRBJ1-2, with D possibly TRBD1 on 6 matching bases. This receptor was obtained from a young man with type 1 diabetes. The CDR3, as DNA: TGTGCCAGTAAGGAACAGGGCAACTATGGCTACACCTTC. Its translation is CASKEQGNYGYTF.